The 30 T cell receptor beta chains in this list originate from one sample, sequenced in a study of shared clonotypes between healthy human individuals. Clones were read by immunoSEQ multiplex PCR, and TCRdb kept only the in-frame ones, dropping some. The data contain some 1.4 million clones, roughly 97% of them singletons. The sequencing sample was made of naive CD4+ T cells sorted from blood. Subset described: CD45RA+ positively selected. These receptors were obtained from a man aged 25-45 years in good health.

CDR3 region: CASSLGFGEQFF. CDR3 sequence (DNA): TGTGCCAGCAGCCTAGGGTTCGGTGAGCAGTTCTTC. The rearrangement uses TRBV11-2 and TRBJ2-1; unclear D gene. This CDR3 is built from 12 residues. Germline CDR1 is SGHAT and CDR2 is FQNNGV. V was clipped by 5 bases and J by 9 bases, with 11 bases between them.

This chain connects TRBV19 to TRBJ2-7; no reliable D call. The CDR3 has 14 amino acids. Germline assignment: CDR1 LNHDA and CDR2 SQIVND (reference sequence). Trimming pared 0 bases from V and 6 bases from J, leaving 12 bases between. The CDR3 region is CASSIDLASREQYF. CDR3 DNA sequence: TGTGCCAGTAGTATAGATCTGGCTTCTCGCGAGCAGTACTTC. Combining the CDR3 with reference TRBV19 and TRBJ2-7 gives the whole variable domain DGGITQSPKYLFRKEGQNVTLSCEQNLNHDAMYWYRQDPGQGLRLIYYSQIVNDFQKGDIAEGYSVSREKKESFPLTVTSAQKNPTAFYLCASSIDLASREQYFGPGTRLTVT.

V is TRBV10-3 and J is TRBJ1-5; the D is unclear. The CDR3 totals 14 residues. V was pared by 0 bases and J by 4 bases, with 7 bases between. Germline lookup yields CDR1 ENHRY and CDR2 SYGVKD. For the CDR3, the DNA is TGTGCCATCAGTGAGTCCCGCGAGAATCAGCCCCAGCATTTT. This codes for CAISESRENQPQHF.

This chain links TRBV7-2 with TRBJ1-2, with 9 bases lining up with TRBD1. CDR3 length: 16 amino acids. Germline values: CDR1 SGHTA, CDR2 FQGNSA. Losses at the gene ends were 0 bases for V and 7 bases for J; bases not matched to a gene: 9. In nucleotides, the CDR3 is TGTGCCAGCAGCTTAGCGCTATGGGACAGGGACCGTGGCTACACCTTC. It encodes CASSLALWDRDRGYTF.

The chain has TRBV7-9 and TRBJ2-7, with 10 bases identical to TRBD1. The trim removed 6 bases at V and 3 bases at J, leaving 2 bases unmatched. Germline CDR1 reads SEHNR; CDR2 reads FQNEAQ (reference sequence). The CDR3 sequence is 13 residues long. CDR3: CASRGTGVYEQYF. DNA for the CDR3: TGTGCCAGCAGAGGGACAGGGGTCTACGAGCAGTACTTC.

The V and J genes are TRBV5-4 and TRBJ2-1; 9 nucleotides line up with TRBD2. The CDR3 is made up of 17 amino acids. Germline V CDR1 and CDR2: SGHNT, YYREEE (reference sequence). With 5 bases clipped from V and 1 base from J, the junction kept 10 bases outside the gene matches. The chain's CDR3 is CASRQTSGVFSYNEQFF. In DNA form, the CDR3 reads TGTGCCAGCAGGCAGACTAGCGGAGTCTTTTCCTACAATGAGCAGTTCTTC.

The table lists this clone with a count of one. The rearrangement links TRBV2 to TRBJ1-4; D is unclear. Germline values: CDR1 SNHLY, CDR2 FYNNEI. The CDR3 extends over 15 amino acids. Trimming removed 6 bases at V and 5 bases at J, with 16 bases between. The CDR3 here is CASSRRLGVNEKLFF. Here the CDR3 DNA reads TGTGCCAGCAGCCGACGCTTGGGTGTGAATGAAAAACTGTTTTTT.

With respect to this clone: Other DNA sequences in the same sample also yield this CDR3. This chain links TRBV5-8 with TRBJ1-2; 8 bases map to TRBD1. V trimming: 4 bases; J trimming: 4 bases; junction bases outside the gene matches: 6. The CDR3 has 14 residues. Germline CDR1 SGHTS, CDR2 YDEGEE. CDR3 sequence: CASSLRTGSYGYTF. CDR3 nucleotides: TGTGCCAGCAGCCTCCGGACAGGGAGCTATGGCTACACCTTC.

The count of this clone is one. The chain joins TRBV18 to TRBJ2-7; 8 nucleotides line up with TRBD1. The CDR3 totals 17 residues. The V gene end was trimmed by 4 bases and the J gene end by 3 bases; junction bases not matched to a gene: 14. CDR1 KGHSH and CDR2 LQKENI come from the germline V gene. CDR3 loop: CASSQNEVPGGGYEQYF. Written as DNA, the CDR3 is TGTGCCAGCTCACAGAACGAGGTTCCAGGGGGCGGCTACGAGCAGTACTTC.

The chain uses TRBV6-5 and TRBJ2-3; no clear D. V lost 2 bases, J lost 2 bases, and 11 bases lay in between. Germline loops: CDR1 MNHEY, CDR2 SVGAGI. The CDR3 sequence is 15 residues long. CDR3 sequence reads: CASSYGQRNTDTQYF. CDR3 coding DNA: TGTGCCAGCAGTTACGGGCAACGGAACACAGATACGCAGTATTTT.

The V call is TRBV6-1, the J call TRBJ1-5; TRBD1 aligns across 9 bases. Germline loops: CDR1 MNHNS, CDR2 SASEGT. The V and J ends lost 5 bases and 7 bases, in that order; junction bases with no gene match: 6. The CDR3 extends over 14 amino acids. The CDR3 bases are TGTGCCAGCAGTATTGGACAGGGGTGGCAGCCCCAGCATTTT. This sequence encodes CASSIGQGWQPQHF.

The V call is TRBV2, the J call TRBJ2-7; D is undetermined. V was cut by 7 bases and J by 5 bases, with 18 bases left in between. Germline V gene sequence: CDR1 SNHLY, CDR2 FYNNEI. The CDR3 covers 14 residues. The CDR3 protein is CASITRPSADEQYF. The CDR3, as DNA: TGTGCCAGCATCACACGGCCCTCCGCGGACGAGCAGTACTTC.

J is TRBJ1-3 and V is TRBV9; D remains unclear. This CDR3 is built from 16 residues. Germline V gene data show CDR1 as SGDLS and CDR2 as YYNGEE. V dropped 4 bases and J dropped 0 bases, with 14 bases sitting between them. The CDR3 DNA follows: TGTGCCAGCAGCTCACTGCGGACCTCCTCTGGAAACACCATATATTTT. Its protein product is CASSSLRTSSGNTIYF.

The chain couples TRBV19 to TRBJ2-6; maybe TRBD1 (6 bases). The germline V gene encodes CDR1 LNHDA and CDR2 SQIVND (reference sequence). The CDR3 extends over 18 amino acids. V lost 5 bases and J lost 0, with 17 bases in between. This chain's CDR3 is CASSPPGDGYSGANVLTF. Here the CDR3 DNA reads TGTGCCAGTAGTCCCCCAGGGGACGGATACTCTGGGGCCAACGTCCTGACTTTC.

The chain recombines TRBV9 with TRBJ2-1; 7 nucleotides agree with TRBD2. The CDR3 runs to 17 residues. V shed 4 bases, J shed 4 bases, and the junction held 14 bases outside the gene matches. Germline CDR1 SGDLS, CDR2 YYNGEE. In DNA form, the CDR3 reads TGTGCCAGCAGCCGCTTCCTGACTAGCAGACGGTACAATGAGCAGTTCTTC. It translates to CASSRFLTSRRYNEQFF. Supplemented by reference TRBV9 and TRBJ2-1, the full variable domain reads DSGVTQTPKHLITATGQRVTLRCSPRSGDLSVYWYQQSLDQGLQFLIQYYNGEERAKGNILERFSAQQFPDLHSELNLSSLELGDSALYFCASSRFLTSRRYNEQFFGPGTRLTVL.

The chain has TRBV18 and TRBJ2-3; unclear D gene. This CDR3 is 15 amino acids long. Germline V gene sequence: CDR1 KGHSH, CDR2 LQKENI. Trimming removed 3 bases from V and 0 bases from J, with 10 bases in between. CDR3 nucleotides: TGTGCCAGCTCACCCACCGTGGATAGCACAGATACGCAGTATTTT. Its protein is CASSPTVDSTDTQYF.

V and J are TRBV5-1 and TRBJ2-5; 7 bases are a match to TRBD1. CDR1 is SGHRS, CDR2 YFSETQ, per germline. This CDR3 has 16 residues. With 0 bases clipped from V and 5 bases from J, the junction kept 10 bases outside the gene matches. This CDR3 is CASSLVWDSSSETQYF. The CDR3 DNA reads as TGCGCCAGCAGCTTGGTATGGGACAGTTCTAGCGAGACCCAGTACTTC.

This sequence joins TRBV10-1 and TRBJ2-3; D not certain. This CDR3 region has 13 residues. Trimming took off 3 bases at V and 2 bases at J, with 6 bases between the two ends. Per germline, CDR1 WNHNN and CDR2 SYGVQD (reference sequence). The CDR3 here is CASSDRATDTQYF. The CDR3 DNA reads TGCGCCAGCAGTGATCGGGCCACAGATACGCAGTATTTT.

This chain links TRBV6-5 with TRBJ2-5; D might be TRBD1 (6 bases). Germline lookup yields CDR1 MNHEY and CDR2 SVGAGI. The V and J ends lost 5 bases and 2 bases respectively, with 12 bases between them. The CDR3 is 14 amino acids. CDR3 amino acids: CASSLNRAQETQYF. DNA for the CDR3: TGTGCCAGCAGTCTAAACAGGGCACAAGAGACCCAGTACTTC.

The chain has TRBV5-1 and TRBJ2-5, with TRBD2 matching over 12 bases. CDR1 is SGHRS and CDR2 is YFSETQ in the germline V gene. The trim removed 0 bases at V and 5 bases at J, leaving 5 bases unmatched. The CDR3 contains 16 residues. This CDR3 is CASSLDRLAGVETQYF. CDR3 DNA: TGCGCCAGCAGCTTGGATCGACTAGCGGGAGTGGAGACCCAGTACTTC.

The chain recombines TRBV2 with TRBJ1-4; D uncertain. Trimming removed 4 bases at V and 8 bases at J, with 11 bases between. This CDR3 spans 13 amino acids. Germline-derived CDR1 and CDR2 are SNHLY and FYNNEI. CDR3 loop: CASSGLPREKLFF. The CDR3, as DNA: TGTGCCAGCAGTGGACTACCTAGGGAAAAACTGTTTTTT.

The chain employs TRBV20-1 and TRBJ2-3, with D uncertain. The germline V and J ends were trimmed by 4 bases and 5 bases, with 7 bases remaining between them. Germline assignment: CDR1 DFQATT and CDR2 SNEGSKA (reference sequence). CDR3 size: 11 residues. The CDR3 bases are TGCAGTGCTATCCCCGTAGATACGCAGTATTTT. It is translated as CSAIPVDTQYF.

CDR3 in amino acids: CASSEIRANEQFF. Written as DNA, the CDR3 is TGTGCCAGCAGTGAAATCAGGGCCAATGAGCAGTTCTTC. The rearrangement links TRBV2 to TRBJ2-1; D may be TRBD1 (5 bases). This CDR3 spans 13 amino acids. V dropped 2 bases and J dropped 6 bases, with 8 bases sitting between them. Germline CDR1 SNHLY, CDR2 FYNNEI.

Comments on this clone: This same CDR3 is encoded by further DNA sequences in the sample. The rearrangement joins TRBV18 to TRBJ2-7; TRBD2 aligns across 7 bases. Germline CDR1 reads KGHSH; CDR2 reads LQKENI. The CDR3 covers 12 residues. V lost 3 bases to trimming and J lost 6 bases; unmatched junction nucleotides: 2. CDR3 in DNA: TGTGCCAGCTCACCGAGCGGGGCCGAGCAGTACTTC. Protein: CASSPSGAEQYF.

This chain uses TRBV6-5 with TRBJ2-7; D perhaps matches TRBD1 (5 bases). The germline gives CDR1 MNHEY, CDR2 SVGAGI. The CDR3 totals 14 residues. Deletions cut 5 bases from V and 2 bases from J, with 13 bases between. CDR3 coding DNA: TGTGCCAGCAGTACTTTCTGGGGCCCCTACGAGCAGTACTTC. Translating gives CASSTFWGPYEQYF.

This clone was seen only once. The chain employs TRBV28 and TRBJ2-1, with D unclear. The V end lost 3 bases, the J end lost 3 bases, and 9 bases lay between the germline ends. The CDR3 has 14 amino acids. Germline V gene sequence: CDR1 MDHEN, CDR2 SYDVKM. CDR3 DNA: TGTGCCAGCAGTTTGGTGGGGATCTACAATGAGCAGTTCTTC. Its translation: CASSLVGIYNEQFF.

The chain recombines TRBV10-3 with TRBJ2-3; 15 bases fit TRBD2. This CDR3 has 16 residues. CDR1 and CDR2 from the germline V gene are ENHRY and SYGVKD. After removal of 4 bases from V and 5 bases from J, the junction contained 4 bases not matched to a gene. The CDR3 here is CAISVPGLAGGDTQYF. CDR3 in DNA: TGTGCCATCAGTGTGCCGGGACTAGCGGGAGGAGATACGCAGTATTTT.

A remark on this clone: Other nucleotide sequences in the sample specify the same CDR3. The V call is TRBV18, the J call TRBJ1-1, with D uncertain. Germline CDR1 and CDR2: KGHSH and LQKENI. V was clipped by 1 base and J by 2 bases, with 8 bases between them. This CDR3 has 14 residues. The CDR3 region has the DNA TGTGCCAGCTCACCACAACCCGAAAACACTGAAGCTTTCTTT. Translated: CASSPQPENTEAFF.

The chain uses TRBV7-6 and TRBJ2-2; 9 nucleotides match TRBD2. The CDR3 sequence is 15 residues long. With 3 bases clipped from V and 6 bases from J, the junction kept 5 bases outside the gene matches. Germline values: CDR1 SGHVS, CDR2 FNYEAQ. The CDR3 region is CASSLPSGTSGELFF. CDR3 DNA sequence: TGTGCCAGCAGCTTGCCTAGCGGGACGTCCGGGGAGCTGTTTTTT.

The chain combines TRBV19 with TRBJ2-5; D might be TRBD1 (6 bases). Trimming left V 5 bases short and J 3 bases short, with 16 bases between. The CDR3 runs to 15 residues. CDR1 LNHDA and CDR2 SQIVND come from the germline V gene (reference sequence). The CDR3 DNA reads TGTGCCAGTAGTTTGTTCCTAAAGGGGGAAGAGACCCAGTACTTC. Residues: CASSLFLKGEETQYF.